What follows is one T cell receptor beta chain and its context. Its antigen is not known. Germline V gives CDR1 MDHEN, CDR2 SYDVKM. CDR3 size: 12 residues. V was trimmed by 6 bases and J by 3 bases, leaving 9 bases between them. The data stem from a study of shared clonotypes between healthy human individuals. Study-wide results and limits: Naive subsets, compared against memory subsets, generally had larger estimated richness values. Clonotypes that were shared across a few donors made up approximately 5.1% of naive CD4 clonotypes.

Selected positively for CCR7 and CD45RO-negative, naive CD8 cells excluded terminally differentiated effector memory CD45RA+ cells. Recent acute infections and vaccinations were absent in the healthy HIV-negative adult donors. The method was immunoSEQ multiplex PCR; TCRdb's version includes in-frame clones alone and lacks a portion of them. Here the sample spans 550,000 to 650,000 clones, approximately 96% being singletons. This chain joins TRBV28 and TRBJ2-7, with D unclear. Input material: naive CD8+ T cells sorted from blood. The clonotype comes from a woman aged 30 to 39 in good health. The CDR3 is CASSSTNYEQYF. In nucleotides, the CDR3 is TGTGCCAGCAGCTCCACAAACTACGAGCAGTACTTC.